The TCR beta chain described here comes from a study of vaccination and CD4 T cells after COVID-19. On this clonotype: The target antigen is unknown.

Study-wide findings and caveats: When vaccine-specific clones from convalescent patients were examined, 304 of 307 were spike mono-reactive.

Germline V gene sequence: CDR1 SQVTM, CDR2 ANQGSEA. The CDR3 has 12 amino acids. V was clipped by 2 bases and J by 7 bases; unmatched bases: 2. This sample's treatment: approximately nine-day PBMC culture with coronavirus spike peptide pools or control peptides (ViraFEST assay). ViraFEST relied on peptide pools to expand antigen-specific T cells; the TCRs were sequenced afterward. With the Oncomine TCR Beta short-read assay, DNA from cultured CD4+ T cells was sequenced. TCRdb re-derived calls from the PCR reads in MiXCR, one entry per CDR3 protein. The data show almost 20,000 distinct CDR3 sequences, approximately 44% seen once.

The chain is built from TRBV29-1 and TRBJ1-5; 7 bases match TRBD1. The specimen was CD4+ T cells from blood, cultured in vitro, collected after SARS-CoV-2 vaccination. This sequence was found in a human donor who had recovered from COVID-19. This CDR3 is CSVESGGQPQHF. The CDR3 DNA follows: TGCAGCGTTGAATCAGGGGGGCAGCCCCAGCATTTT.